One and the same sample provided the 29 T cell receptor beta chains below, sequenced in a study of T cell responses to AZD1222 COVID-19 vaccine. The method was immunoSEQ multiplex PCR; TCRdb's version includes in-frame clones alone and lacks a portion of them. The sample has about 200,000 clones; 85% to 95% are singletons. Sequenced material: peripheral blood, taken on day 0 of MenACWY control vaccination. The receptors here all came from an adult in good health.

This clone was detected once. CDR3 in DNA: TGTGCCAGCAGAAGAAAACTAGCGACATCGTCCTACAATGAGCAGTTCTTC. Encoded protein: CASRRKLATSSYNEQFF. V gene TRBV2 combines with J gene TRBJ2-1; 7 nucleotides align to TRBD2. Germline V gene lookup returns CDR1 SNHLY and CDR2 FYNNEI. The CDR3 extends over 17 amino acids. The V segment lost 6 bases and the J segment 1 base; nucleotides outside the gene matches: 12. The entire variable domain, with the rest obtained from reference TRBV2 and TRBJ2-1, is as follows: EPEVTQTPSHQVTQMGQEVILRCVPISNHLYFYWYRQILGQKVEFLVSFYNNEISEKSEIFDDQFSVERPDGSNFTLKIRSTKLEDSAMYFCASRRKLATSSYNEQFFGPGTRLTVL.

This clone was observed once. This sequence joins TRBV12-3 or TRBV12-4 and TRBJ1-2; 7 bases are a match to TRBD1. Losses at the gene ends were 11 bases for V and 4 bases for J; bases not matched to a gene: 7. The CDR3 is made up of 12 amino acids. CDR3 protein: CAVIGTAYGYTF. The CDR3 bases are TGTGCCGTAATCGGGACAGCCTATGGCTACACCTTC.

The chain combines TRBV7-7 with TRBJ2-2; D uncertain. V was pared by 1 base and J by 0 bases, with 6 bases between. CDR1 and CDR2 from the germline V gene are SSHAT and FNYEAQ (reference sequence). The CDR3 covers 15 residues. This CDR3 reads CASSLGGPNTGELFF. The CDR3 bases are TGTGCCAGCAGCTTAGGCGGACCGAACACCGGGGAGCTGTTTTTT.

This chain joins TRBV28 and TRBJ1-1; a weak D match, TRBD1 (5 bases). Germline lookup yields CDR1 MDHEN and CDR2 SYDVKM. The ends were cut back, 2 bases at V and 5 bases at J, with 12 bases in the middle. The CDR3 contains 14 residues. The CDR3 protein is CASSLGSRGTEAFF. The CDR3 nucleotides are TGTGCCAGCAGTTTAGGGAGCCGGGGGACTGAAGCTTTCTTT.

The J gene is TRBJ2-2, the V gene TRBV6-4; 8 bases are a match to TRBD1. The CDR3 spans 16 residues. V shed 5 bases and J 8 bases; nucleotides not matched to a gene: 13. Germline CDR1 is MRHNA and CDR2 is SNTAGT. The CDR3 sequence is CASSPRGTGLPGELFF. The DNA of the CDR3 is TGTGCCAGCAGTCCCAGGGGGACAGGATTACCGGGGGAGCTGTTTTTT.

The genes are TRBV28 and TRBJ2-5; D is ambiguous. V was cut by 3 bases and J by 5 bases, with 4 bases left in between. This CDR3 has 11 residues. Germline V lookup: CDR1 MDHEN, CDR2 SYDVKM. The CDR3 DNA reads TGTGCCAGCAGTTTTTCGGAGACCCAGTACTTC. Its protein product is CASSFSETQYF.

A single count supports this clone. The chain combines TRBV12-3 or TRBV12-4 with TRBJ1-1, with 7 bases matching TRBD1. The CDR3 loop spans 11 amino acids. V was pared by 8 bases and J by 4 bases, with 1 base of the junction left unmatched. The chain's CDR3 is CASWTGTEAFF. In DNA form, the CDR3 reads TGTGCCAGCTGGACAGGCACTGAAGCTTTCTTT.

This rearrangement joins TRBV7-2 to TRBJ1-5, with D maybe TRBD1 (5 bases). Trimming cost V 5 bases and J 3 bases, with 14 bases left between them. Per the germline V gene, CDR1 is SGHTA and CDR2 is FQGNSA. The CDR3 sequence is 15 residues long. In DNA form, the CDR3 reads TGTGCCAGCAGCGGGGGGAGGAGGCCCAATCAGCCCCAGCATTTT. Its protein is CASSGGRRPNQPQHF.

CDR3 amino acids: CASSAGLAGAGANVLTF. In nucleotides, the CDR3 is TGTGCCAGCAGCGCGGGACTAGCGGGGGCTGGGGCCAACGTCCTGACTTTC. V and J are TRBV9 and TRBJ2-6; TRBD2 agrees at 14 bases. This CDR3 comprises 17 residues. Germline assignment: CDR1 SGDLS and CDR2 YYNGEE. Trimming cost V 3 bases and J 2 bases; bases outside gene matches: 1.

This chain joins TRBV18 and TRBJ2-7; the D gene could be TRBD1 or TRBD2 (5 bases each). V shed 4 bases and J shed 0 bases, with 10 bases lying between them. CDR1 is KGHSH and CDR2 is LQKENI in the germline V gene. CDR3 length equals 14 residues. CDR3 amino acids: CASSQGTFSYEQYF. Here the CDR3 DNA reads TGTGCCAGCTCACAGGGGACCTTCTCCTACGAGCAGTACTTC.

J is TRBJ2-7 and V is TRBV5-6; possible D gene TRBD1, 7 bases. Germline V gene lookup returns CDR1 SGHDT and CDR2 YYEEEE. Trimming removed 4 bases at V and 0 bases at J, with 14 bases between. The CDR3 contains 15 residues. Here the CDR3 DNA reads TGTGCCAGCAGCCGCGGGACAGCATACTCCTACGAGCAGTACTTC. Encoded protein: CASSRGTAYSYEQYF.

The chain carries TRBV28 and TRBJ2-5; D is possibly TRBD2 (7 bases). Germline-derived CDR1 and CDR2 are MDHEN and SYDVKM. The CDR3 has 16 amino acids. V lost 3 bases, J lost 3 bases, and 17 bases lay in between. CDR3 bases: TGTGCCAGCAGTTTGTCGGGGGGCGCGACGGAAGAGACCCAGTACTTC. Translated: CASSLSGGATEETQYF.

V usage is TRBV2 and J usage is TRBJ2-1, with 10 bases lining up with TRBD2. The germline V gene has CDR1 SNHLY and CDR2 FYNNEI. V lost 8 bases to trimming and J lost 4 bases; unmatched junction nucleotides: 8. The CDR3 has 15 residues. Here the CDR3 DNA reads TGTGCCAGCGATGTAGCGGGGGGTCGGTACAATGAGCAGTTCTTC. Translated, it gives CASDVAGGRYNEQFF.

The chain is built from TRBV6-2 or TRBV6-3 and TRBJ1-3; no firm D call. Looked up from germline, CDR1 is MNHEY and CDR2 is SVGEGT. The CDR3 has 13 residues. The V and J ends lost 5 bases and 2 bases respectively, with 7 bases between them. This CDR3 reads CASSPATGNTIYF. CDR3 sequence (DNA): TGTGCCAGCAGTCCGGCCACTGGAAACACCATATATTTT.

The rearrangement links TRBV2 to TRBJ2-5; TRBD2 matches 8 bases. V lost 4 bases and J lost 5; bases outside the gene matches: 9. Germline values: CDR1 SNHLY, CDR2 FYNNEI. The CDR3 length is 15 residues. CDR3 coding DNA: TGTGCCAGCAGTGTGGCGGGGGGACTGTTTGAGACCCAGTACTTC. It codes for CASSVAGGLFETQYF. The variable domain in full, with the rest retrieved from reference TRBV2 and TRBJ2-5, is EPEVTQTPSHQVTQMGQEVILRCVPISNHLYFYWYRQILGQKVEFLVSFYNNEISEKSEIFDDQFSVERPDGSNFTLKIRSTKLEDSAMYFCASSVAGGLFETQYFGPGTRLLVL.

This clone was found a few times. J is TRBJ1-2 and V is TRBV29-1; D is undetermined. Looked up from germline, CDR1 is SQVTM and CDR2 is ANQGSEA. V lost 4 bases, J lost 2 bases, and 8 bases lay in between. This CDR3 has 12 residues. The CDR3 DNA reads TGCAGCGTTGGGACGGTGAACTATGGCTACACCTTC. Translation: CSVGTVNYGYTF.

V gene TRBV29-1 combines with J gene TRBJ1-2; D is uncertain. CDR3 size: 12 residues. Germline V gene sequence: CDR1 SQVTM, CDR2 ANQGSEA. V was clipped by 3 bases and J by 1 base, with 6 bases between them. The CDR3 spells CSVDTFNYGYTF. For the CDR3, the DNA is TGCAGCGTTGACACCTTTAACTATGGCTACACCTTC.

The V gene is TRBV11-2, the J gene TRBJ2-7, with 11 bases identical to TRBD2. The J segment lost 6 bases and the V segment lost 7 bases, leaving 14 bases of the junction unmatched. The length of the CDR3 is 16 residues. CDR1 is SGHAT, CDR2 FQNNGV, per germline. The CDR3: CASTRRASGGSSEQYF. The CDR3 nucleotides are TGTGCCAGCACCCGAAGGGCTAGCGGGGGGTCTAGCGAGCAGTACTTC.

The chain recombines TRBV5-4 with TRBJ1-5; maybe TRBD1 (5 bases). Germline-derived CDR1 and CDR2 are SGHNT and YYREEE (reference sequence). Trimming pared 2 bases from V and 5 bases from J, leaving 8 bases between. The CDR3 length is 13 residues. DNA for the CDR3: TGTGCCAGCAGCTTTGGGGGGGATCAGCCCCAGCATTTT. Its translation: CASSFGGDQPQHF.

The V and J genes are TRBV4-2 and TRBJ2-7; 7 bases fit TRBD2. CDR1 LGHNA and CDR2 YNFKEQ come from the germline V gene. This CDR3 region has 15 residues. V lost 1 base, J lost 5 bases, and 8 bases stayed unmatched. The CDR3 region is CASSQGLAGMNEQYF. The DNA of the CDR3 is TGTGCCAGCAGCCAAGGACTAGCAGGTATGAACGAGCAGTACTTC.

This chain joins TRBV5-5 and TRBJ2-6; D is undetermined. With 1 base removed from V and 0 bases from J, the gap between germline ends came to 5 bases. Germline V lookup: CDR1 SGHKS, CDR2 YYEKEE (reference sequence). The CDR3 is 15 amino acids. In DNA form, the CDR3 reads TGTGCCAGCAGCTTGCCCAGCTCTGGGGCCAACGTCCTGACTTTC. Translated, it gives CASSLPSSGANVLTF.

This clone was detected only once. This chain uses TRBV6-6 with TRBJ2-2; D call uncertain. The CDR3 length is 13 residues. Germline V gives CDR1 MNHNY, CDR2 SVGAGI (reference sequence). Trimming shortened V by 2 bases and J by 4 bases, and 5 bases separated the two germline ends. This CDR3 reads CASSYERTGELFF. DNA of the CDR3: TGTGCCAGCAGTTACGAGCGCACCGGGGAGCTGTTTTTT.

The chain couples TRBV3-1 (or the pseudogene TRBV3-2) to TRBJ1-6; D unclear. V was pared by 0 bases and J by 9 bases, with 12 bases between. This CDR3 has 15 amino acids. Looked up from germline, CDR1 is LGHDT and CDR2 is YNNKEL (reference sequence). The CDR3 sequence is CASSQEVGSGSPLHF. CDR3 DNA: TGTGCCAGCAGCCAAGAGGTCGGGAGCGGTTCACCCCTCCACTTT.

The CDR3 DNA reads TGTGCCAGCAGTACAGGACAGATTCTCTGGTACGAGCAGTACTTC. Its protein product is CASSTGQILWYEQYF. V gene TRBV2 combines with J gene TRBJ2-7, with D possibly being TRBD1 (6 bases). The CDR3 is 15 amino acids. Germline CDR1 is SNHLY and CDR2 is FYNNEI. V shed 5 bases and J shed 4 bases, with 18 bases lying between them.

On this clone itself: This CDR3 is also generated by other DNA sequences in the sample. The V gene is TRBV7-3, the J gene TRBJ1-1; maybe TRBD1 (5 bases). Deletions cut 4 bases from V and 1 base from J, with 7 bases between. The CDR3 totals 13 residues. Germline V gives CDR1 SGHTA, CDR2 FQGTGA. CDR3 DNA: TGTGCCAGCAGCTCCCAGGGGAACACTGAAGCTTTCTTT. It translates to CASSSQGNTEAFF. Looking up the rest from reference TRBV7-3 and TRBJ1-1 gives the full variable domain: GAGVSQTPSNKVTEKGKYVELRCDPISGHTALYWYRQSLGQGPEFLIYFQGTGAADDSGLPNDRFFAVRPEGSVSTLKIQRTERGDSAVYLCASSSQGNTEAFFGQGTRLTVV.

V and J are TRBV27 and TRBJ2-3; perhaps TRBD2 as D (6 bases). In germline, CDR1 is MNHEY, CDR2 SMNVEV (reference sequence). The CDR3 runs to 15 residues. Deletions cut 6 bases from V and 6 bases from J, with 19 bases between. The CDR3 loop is CASRRPGLQADTQYF. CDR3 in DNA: TGTGCCAGCAGGCGACCGGGACTCCAAGCGGATACGCAGTATTTT.

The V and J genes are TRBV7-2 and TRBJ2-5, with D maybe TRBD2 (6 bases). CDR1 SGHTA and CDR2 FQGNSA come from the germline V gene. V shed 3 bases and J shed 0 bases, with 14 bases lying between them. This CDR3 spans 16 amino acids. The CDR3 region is CASSLAGLGYQETQYF. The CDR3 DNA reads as TGTGCCAGCAGCTTGGCGGGACTTGGGTACCAAGAGACCCAGTACTTC.

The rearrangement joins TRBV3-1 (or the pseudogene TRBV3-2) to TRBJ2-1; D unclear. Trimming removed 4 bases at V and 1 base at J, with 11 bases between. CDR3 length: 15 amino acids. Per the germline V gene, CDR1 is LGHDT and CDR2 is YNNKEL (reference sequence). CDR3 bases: TGTGCCAGCAGCCCCGGCGCCCCGTCCTACAATGAGCAGTTCTTC. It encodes CASSPGAPSYNEQFF.

CDR3 residues: CASSHREKLFF. CDR3 nucleotides: TGTGCCAGCAGCCATCGGGAAAAACTGTTTTTT. This chain uses TRBV4-2 with TRBJ1-4; D ambiguous. This CDR3 has 11 amino acids. Germline V gene sequence: CDR1 LGHNA, CDR2 YNFKEQ. V dropped 3 bases and J dropped 8 bases, with 4 bases sitting between them.